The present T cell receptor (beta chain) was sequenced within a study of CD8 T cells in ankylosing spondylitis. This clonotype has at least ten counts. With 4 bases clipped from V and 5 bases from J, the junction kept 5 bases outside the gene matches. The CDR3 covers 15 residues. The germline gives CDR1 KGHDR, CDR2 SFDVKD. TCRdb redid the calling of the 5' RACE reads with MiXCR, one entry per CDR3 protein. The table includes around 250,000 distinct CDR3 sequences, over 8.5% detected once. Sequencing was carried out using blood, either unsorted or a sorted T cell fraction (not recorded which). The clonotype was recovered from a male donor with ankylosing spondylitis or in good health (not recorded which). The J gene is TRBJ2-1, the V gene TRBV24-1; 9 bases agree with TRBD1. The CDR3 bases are TGTGCCACCAGTGACCCGGGACAGGGTAACAATGAGCAGTTCTTC. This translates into CATSDPGQGNNEQFF.